This paragraph covers one T cell receptor (beta chain) sequence. The antigen is not known. The V end lost 7 bases, the J end lost 4 bases, and 13 bases lay between the germline ends. CDR3 size: 13 residues. This record belongs to a study of persistence of HIV-infected CD4 T cells. Study results and caveats: Compared with CD3/CD28-stimulated cells, CMV- and Gag-responding cells showed lower TCRbeta richness.

The immunoSEQ assay was version 4, run in survey mode. Sequenced by immunoSEQ multiplex PCR; TCRdb stores in-frame clones only, minus some. This table holds some 50,000 clones, approximately 90% found once. Anti-CD3/anti-CD28 beads served as a nonspecific positive control stimulus. Sorting selected CD4+ T cells upregulating both CD40 ligand and CD69. Plasma HIV-1 RNA stayed below 50 copies/mL for at least 4 years. Donors had CD4+ T cell counts above 400 cells/uL and were CMV-seropositive. The sequence came from an adult woman with HIV who was CMV-seropositive. This chain uses TRBV12-3 or TRBV12-4 with TRBJ1-2; possible D gene TRBD1, 5 bases. The material sequenced was CD4+ T cells sorted from PBMCs after roughly 18-hour stimulation, taken from a patient who received antiretroviral therapy. The CDR3 coding sequence is TGTGCCAGCAAACTGGGGCTAGGCTATGGCTACACCTTC. This gives the protein CASKLGLGYGYTF.